The 22 T cell receptor beta chains listed next were all sequenced from one sample in a study of T-cell reconstitution after alpha-beta-depleted transplantation in children. This sample's TCRbeta library carried unique molecular identifier barcodes. TCRdb re-called the PCR reads through MiXCR, storing one row per CDR3 protein. The data contain about 240,000 distinct CDR3 sequences, about 23% of them singletons. This specimen consisted of PBMCs, obtained before TCRalphabeta/CD19-depleted stem cell transplant. All receptors derive from a girl aged 2-10 years with Fanconi anemia, due to receive a stem cell transplant.

This clonotype was recorded at least ten times. J is TRBJ1-1 and V is TRBV12-3 or TRBV12-4; TRBD1 is a possible D gene (5 bases). Deletions cut 2 bases from V and 6 bases from J, with 22 bases between. The CDR3 sequence is 17 residues long. CDR3: CASSLFVGGRSRAEAFF. In DNA form, the CDR3 reads TGTGCCAGCAGTTTATTTGTTGGAGGCAGGTCCAGGGCTGAAGCTTTCTTT.

This clonotype appeared many times. This chain uses TRBV12-5 with TRBJ1-1, with 10 bases matching TRBD1. CDR3 size: 14 residues. Germline CDR1 is LGHNT and CDR2 is FRNRAP. Germline trimming cut 5 bases from V and 5 bases from J; bases unmatched to any gene: 5. CDR3 nucleotide sequence: TGTGCTAGTGGTCCCGGACAGGGGGAGACTGAAGCTTTCTTT. Residues: CASGPGQGETEAFF.

This clonotype came up many times. Here the CDR3 reads CSVARDRGDNEQFF. CDR3 DNA sequence: TGCAGCGTTGCCCGGGACAGGGGGGACAATGAGCAGTTCTTC. The chain carries TRBV29-1 and TRBJ2-1, with 11 bases that match TRBD1. After removal of 4 bases from V and 5 bases from J, the junction contained 4 bases not matched to a gene. The CDR3 has 14 residues. Germline CDR1 and CDR2: SQVTM and ANQGSEA.

In this sample, this clonotype turned up many times. The CDR3 here is CASSAGLAGSDTQYF. As DNA, the CDR3 is TGCGCCAGCAGCGCGGGACTAGCGGGTTCAGATACGCAGTATTTT. The chain couples TRBV5-1 to TRBJ2-3, with 12 bases that match TRBD2. V shed 4 bases and J 4 bases; nucleotides not matched to a gene: 4. Germline assignment: CDR1 SGHRS and CDR2 YFSETQ. This CDR3 region has 15 residues.

This clonotype has at least ten counts. The V and J genes are TRBV5-5 and TRBJ2-3; D call uncertain. CDR1 is SGHKS and CDR2 is YYEKEE in the germline V gene (reference sequence). V lost 5 bases, J lost 6 bases, and 13 bases lay in between. CDR3 size: 13 residues. CDR3 sequence (DNA): TGTGCCAGCAGGGCGAAGAGCAGTGATACGCAGTATTTT. Amino acid sequence: CASRAKSSDTQYF.

The table lists this clonotype with many counts. The J gene is TRBJ2-5, the V gene TRBV20-1, with 9 bases lining up with TRBD1. Germline lookup yields CDR1 DFQATT and CDR2 SNEGSKA (reference sequence). CDR3 length equals 14 residues. Trimming removed 7 bases from V and 9 bases from J; junction bases left unmatched: 15. CDR3 DNA sequence: TGCAGTGGACATCGCCCGGGACAGGGTACGGCCCAGTACTTC. This codes for CSGHRPGQGTAQYF.

This clonotype was seen a handful of times. The gene calls are TRBV5-1 and TRBJ2-1; 9 positions match TRBD2. The germline V gene has CDR1 SGHRS and CDR2 YFSETQ. V shed 2 bases and J 5 bases; nucleotides not matched to a gene: 5. This CDR3 is built from 15 residues. The CDR3 nucleotides are TGCGCCAGCAGCTTTAGCGGGAGCGACCACAATGAGCAGTTCTTC. Residues: CASSFSGSDHNEQFF.

V usage is TRBV11-2 and J usage is TRBJ2-1; 13 bases are a match to TRBD2. The CDR3 has 15 residues. Germline V gives CDR1 SGHAT, CDR2 FQNNGV. V lost 4 bases, J lost 8 bases, and 5 bases stayed unmatched. CDR3 sequence reads: CASSSRLAGGYEQFF. In DNA form, the CDR3 reads TGTGCCAGCAGCTCTCGACTAGCGGGAGGTTATGAGCAGTTCTTC.

In this sample, this clonotype turned up many times. The chain combines TRBV29-1 with TRBJ2-3; TRBD1 is a possible D gene (6 bases). Germline V gene data show CDR1 as SQVTM and CDR2 as ANQGSEA. The CDR3 totals 14 residues. V was clipped by 5 bases and J by 3 bases, with 15 bases between them. CDR3 sequence (DNA): TGCAGCGTTCGTCAGGGGTGGGGGACAGATACGCAGTATTTT. Amino acid sequence: CSVRQGWGTDTQYF.

In this sample, this clonotype turned up many times. V is TRBV29-1 and J is TRBJ2-3; 7 nucleotides align to TRBD1. In germline, CDR1 is SQVTM, CDR2 ANQGSEA. This CDR3 is 13 amino acids long. J lost 2 bases, V lost 6 bases, and 5 bases had no gene match. The CDR3 loop is CSVAGTDTDTQYF. As DNA, the CDR3 is TGCAGCGTCGCCGGGACAGACACAGATACGCAGTATTTT.

This clonotype has only a few counts. V and J are TRBV20-1 and TRBJ2-2; D gene ambiguous. This CDR3 spans 15 amino acids. Looked up from germline, CDR1 is DFQATT and CDR2 is SNEGSKA (reference sequence). V gave up 7 bases and J gave up 0 bases, with 15 bases separating them. The CDR3 loop reads CSVNRLVANTGELFF. The CDR3 DNA sequence: TGCAGTGTTAACCGACTGGTTGCGAACACCGGGGAGCTGTTTTTT.

The chain carries TRBV7-7 and TRBJ2-7; D remains ambiguous. Looked up from germline, CDR1 is SSHAT and CDR2 is FNYEAQ (reference sequence). The CDR3 contains 13 residues. Trimming shortened V by 2 bases and J by 6 bases, and 11 bases separated the two germline ends. The CDR3 loop is CASSLTLTAEQYF. Written as DNA, the CDR3 is TGTGCCAGCAGCTTAACACTGACTGCCGAGCAGTACTTC.

This clonotype was observed a few times. The chain joins TRBV20-1 to TRBJ1-1, with TRBD1 identical over 8 bases. Per the germline V gene, CDR1 is DFQATT and CDR2 is SNEGSKA (reference sequence). The V gene end was trimmed by 4 bases and the J gene end by 5 bases; junction bases not matched to a gene: 6. CDR3 length: 13 amino acids. CDR3 nucleotide sequence: TGCAGTGCTATCCGGACAGGGAGGACTGAAGCTTTCTTT. This sequence encodes CSAIRTGRTEAFF.

This clonotype was seen only a few times. The V gene is TRBV20-1, the J gene TRBJ2-3, with 11 bases lining up with TRBD2. This CDR3 is built from 14 residues. The ends lost 5 bases at V and 8 bases at J; junction bases unmatched: 9. Germline values: CDR1 DFQATT, CDR2 SNEGSKA (reference sequence). CDR3 region: CSAQSSGGSATQYF. In nucleotides, the CDR3 is TGCAGTGCTCAATCTAGCGGGGGGTCCGCTACGCAGTATTTT.

The J gene is TRBJ2-7, the V gene TRBV29-1, with D tentatively TRBD1 (6 bases). The CDR3 is 15 amino acids. The germline V and J ends were trimmed by 4 bases and 0 bases, with 16 bases remaining between them. Germline assignment: CDR1 SQVTM and CDR2 ANQGSEA. CDR3 nucleotide sequence: TGCAGCGTTGTAAAGGGACACCAGAGCTCCTACGAGCAGTACTTC. Translation gives CSVVKGHQSSYEQYF.

In this sample, this clonotype turned up a few times. The chain carries TRBV5-1 and TRBJ2-7, with TRBD1 matching 9 bases. The CDR3 is made up of 13 amino acids. The ends lost 7 bases at V and 3 bases at J; junction bases unmatched: 5. The germline gives CDR1 SGHRS, CDR2 YFSETQ. Here the CDR3 reads CASGRTGVYEQYF. The DNA for the CDR3 is TGCGCCAGCGGGAGGACAGGGGTCTACGAGCAGTACTTC. The whole variable domain, filled in from reference TRBV5-1 and TRBJ2-7, reads KAGVTQTPRYLIKTRGQQVTLSCSPISGHRSVSWYQQTPGQGLQFLFEYFSETQRNKGNFPGRFSGRQFSNSRSEMNVSTLELGDSALYLCASGRTGVYEQYFGPGTRLTVT.

The chain employs TRBV5-1 and TRBJ2-1; 9 positions agree with TRBD2. With 4 bases clipped from V and 7 bases from J, the junction kept 9 bases outside the gene matches. The CDR3 sequence is 15 residues long. CDR1 SGHRS and CDR2 YFSETQ come from the germline V gene. In DNA, the CDR3 is TGCGCCAGCAGCCAAACTAGCGGGTTGGGTAATGAGCAGTTCTTC. Protein sequence: CASSQTSGLGNEQFF.

The sample holds many counts of this clonotype. The gene calls are TRBV29-1 and TRBJ1-3; D call uncertain. CDR1 is SQVTM and CDR2 is ANQGSEA in the germline V gene. This CDR3 comprises 14 residues. The V gene lost 2 bases and the J gene lost 0 bases, with 8 bases spanning the gap. CDR3 DNA: TGCAGCGTTGAAACGGGTTTCTCTGGAAACACCATATATTTT. This translates into CSVETGFSGNTIYF.

The chain uses TRBV7-9 and TRBJ2-1; D remains ambiguous. Trimming removed 5 bases at V and 5 bases at J, with 16 bases between. The germline V gene has CDR1 SEHNR and CDR2 FQNEAQ (reference sequence). This CDR3 comprises 15 residues. CDR3 sequence (DNA): TGTGCCAGCAGCGTCGTAACGGGCTTTCACAATGAGCAGTTCTTC. Its protein product is CASSVVTGFHNEQFF.

This clonotype has only a few counts. The chain combines TRBV2 with TRBJ2-2; the D is unclear. The ends were cut back, 7 bases at V and 5 bases at J, with 17 bases in the middle. The CDR3 loop spans 15 amino acids. Germline-derived CDR1 and CDR2 are SNHLY and FYNNEI. The CDR3: CASTLSLGATGELFF. The CDR3 bases are TGTGCCAGCACCCTGTCCTTGGGTGCAACCGGGGAGCTGTTTTTT.

In this sample, this clonotype turned up many times. The chain links TRBV12-3 or TRBV12-4 to TRBJ2-7, with D possibly called TRBD1 or TRBD2 (5 bases each). CDR3 length: 12 amino acids. V was trimmed by 4 bases and J by 8 bases, leaving 12 bases between them. The CDR3: CASSSTPGQQYF. The CDR3 DNA is TGTGCCAGCAGTTCGACGCCGGGACAGCAGTACTTC.

This clonotype has just a few counts. This sequence joins TRBV29-1 and TRBJ2-5; D possibly corresponds to TRBD1 (6 bases). The V gene lost 1 base and the J gene lost 7 bases, with 13 bases spanning the gap. Germline CDR1 is SQVTM and CDR2 is ANQGSEA. This CDR3 contains 13 residues. The chain's CDR3 is CSVEGTGRRTQYF. CDR3 in DNA: TGCAGCGTTGAAGGCACAGGGCGGCGGACCCAGTACTTC.